Reported below is one T cell receptor beta chain. The sample originates from a study of T-cell memory formation after mild COVID-19. After 5'RACE with constant-segment primers, TCR alpha and TCR beta cDNA libraries carrying sample barcodes and UMIs were obtained. MiXCR, run by TCRdb on the 5' RACE reads, gives a single entry per CDR3 protein. This repertoire shows approximately 290,000 distinct CDR3 sequences, around 15% found once; its top ten account for around 23%. From germline, CDR1 is SGDLS and CDR2 YYNGEE. The CDR3 is 15 amino acids. Trimming shortened V by 4 bases and J by 4 bases, and 16 bases separated the two germline ends.

What was sequenced was PBMCs or a T cell subset sorted from them (not recorded which). The chain combines TRBV9 with TRBJ2-3; D might be TRBD2 (6 bases). This receptor was taken from a man younger than 30 who had mild COVID-19 (a few samples of this study predate the infection). Cell type and time point are not known. CDR3 amino acids: CASSTKPGVADTQYF. The CDR3 DNA sequence: TGTGCCAGCAGCACCAAACCGGGGGTGGCAGATACGCAGTATTTT.